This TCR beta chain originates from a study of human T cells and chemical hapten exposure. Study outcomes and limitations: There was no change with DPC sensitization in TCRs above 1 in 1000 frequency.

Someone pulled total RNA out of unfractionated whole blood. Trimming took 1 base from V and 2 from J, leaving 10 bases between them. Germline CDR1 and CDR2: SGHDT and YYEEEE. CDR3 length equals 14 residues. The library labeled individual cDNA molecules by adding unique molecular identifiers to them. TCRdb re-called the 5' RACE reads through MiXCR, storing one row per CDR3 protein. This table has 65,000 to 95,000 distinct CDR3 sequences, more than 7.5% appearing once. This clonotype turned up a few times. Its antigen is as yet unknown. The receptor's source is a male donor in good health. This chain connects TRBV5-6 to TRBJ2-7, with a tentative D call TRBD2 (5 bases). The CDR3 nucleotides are TGTGCCAGCAGCTTGCTCGGGATCGCCTACGAGCAGTACTTC. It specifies CASSLLGIAYEQYF. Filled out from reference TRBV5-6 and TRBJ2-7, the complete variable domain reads DAGVTQSPTHLIKTRGQQVTLRCSPKSGHDTVSWYQQALGQGPQFIFQYYEEEERQRGNFPDRFSGHQFPNYSSELNVNALLLGDSALYLCASSLLGIAYEQYFGPGTRLTVT.